This T cell receptor (beta chain) was obtained from a study of human T cells and chemical hapten exposure. A word on this clonotype: The antigen is unknown.

Unique molecular identifiers were attached to individual cDNA molecules during library preparation. One entry per CDR3 protein results from TCRdb running MiXCR on the RACE reads. This table holds just under 40,000 distinct CDR3 sequences, roughly 13% found once. The V gene lost 0 bases and the J gene lost 7 bases, with 20 bases spanning the gap. Germline V lookup: CDR1 SGHTA, CDR2 FQGNSA. The CDR3 runs to 17 residues. The time point here: patch test 3, about 24 weeks after DPC sensitization. Treatment reported: therapeutic diphenylcyclopropenone sensitization with weekly scalp DPC. Unfractionated whole blood was the source from which total RNA was extracted. General study findings and limits: In comparison with controls, expanded TCRs gave rise to a significantly larger number of large CDR3 similarity clusters.

This chain connects TRBV7-2 to TRBJ2-3; a possible D gene is TRBD1 (5 bases). The source is a woman between 35 and 50 years old with alopecia areata. Some clones in this sample may be carry-over from other donors' samples. Material: whole blood, obtained in connection with sensitization to the hapten diphenylcyclopropenone (DPC). The CDR3 reads CASSLATGRVPGHTQYF. Written as DNA, the CDR3 is TGTGCCAGCAGCTTAGCGACTGGCAGGGTTCCCGGCCATACGCAGTATTTT.